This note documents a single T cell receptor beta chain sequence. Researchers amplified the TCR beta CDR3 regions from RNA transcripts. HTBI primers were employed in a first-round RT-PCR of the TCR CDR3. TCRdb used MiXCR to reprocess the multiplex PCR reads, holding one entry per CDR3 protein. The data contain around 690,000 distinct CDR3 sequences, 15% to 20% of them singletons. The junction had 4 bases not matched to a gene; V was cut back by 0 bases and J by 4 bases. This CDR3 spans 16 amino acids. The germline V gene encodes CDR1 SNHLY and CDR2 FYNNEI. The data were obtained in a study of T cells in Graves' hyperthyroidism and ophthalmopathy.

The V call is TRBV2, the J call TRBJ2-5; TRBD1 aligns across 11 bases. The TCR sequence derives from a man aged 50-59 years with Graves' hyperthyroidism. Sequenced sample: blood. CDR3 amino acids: CASSEALGTGGETQYF. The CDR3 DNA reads TGTGCCAGCAGTGAAGCGCTTGGGACAGGGGGAGAGACCCAGTACTTC.